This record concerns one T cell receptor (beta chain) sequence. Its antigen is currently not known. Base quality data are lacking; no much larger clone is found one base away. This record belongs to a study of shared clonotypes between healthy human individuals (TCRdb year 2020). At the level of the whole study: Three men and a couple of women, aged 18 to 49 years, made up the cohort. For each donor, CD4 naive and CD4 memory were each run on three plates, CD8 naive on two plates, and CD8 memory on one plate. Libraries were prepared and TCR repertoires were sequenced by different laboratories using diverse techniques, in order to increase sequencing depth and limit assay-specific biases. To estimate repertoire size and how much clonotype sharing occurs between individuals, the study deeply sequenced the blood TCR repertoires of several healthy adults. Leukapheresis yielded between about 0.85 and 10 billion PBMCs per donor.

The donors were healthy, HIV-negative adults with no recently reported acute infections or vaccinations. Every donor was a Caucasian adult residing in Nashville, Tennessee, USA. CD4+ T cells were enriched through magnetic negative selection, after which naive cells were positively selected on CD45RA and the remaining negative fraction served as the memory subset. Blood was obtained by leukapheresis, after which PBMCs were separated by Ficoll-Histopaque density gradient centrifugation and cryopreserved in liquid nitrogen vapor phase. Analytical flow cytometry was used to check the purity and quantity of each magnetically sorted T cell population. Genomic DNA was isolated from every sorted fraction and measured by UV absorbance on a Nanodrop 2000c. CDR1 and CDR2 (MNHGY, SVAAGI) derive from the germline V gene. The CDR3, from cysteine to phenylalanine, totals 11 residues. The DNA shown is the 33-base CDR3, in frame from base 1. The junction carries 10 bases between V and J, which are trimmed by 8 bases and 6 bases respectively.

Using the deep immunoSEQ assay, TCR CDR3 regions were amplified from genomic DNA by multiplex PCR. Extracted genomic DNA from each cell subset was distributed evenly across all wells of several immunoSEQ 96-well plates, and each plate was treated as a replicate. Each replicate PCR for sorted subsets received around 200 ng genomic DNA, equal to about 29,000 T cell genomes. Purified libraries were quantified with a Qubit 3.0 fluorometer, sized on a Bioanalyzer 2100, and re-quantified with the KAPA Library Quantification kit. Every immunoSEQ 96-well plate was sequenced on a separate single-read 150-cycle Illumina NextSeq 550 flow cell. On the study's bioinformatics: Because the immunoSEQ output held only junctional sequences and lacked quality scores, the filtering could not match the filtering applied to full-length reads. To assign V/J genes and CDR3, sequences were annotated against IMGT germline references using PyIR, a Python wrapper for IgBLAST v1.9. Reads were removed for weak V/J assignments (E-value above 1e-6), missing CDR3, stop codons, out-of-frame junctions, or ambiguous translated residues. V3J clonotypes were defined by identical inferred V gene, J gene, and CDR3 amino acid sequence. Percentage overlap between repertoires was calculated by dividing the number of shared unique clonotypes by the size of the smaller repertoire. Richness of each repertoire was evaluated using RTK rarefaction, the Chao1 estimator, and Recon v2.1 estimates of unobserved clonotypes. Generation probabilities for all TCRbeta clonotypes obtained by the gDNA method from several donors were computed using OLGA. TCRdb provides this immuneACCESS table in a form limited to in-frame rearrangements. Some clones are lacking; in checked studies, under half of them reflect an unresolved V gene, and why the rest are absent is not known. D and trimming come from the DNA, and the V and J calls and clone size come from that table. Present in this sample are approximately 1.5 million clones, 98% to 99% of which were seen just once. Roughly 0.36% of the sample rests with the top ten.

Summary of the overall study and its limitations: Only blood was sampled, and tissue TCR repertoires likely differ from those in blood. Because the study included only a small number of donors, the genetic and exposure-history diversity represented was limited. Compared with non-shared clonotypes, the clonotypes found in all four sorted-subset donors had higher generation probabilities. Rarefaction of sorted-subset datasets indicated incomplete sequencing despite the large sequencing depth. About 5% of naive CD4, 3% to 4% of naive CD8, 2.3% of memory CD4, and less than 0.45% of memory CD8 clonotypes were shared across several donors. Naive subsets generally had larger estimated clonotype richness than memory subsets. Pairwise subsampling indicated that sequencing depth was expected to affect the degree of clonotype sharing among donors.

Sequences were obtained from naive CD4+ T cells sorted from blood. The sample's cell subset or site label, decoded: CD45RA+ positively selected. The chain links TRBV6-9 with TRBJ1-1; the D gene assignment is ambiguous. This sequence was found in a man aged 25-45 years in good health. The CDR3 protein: CASVRVAEAFF. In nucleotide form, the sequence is TGTGCCAGCGTGAGGGTGGCTGAAGCTTTCTTT.